Listed below are T cell receptor beta chains from one sample, sequenced in a study of blood T cells in healthy people across ages. Using its own MiXCR run on the 5' RACE reads, TCRdb lists one record per CDR3 protein. This sample has around 2 million distinct CDR3 sequences; about two fifths occur once, and the top ten carry roughly 24%. The sequencing input was blood. Receptors were obtained from a human donor in good health. Both conserved end residues are part of each CDR3. The order of the fields is V gene, D gene, J gene, clone size, CDR3 DNA, CDR3 protein. The D gene is left open where the match is weak. Clone size, where shown, is once, few, many, or a class for clones that have expanded.

>TRBV14|TRBD1|TRBJ1-1|-
TGTGCCAGCAGCCGGGACAGGGTGACCACTGAAGCTTTCTTT
CASSRDRVTTEAFF
>TRBV7-8|-|TRBJ2-5|-
TGTGCCAGCAGCTTAGACAGGGTAACCCAAGAGACCCAGTACTTC
CASSLDRVTQETQYF
>TRBV6-2/TRBV6-3|-|TRBJ1-2|-
TGTGCCAGCAGCTACACGGGGCAGGTGATCTATGGCTACACCTTC
CASSYTGQVIYGYTF
>TRBV15|TRBD1|TRBJ2-7|few
TGTGCCACCAGCAGAATACAGGGGGGCTACGAGCAGTACTTC
CATSRIQGGYEQYF
>TRBV13|-|TRBJ2-5|-
TGTGCCAGCAGCTTAGGTCGCGGCTTTTTCGAGGAGACCCAGTACTTC
CASSLGRGFFEETQYF
>TRBV10-3|TRBD2|TRBJ2-1|-
TGTGCCACGGGGGGGGTCAATGAGCAGTTCTTC
CATGGVNEQFF
>TRBV5-1|-|TRBJ1-1|few
TGCGCCAGCAGCTGGACAAGGGAGACTGAAGCTTTCTTT
CASSWTRETEAFF
>TRBV15|TRBD1|TRBJ1-5|-
TGTGCCACCAGTGCCGGGACAGGGCATCAGCCCCAGCATTTT
CATSAGTGHQPQHF
>TRBV7-9|-|TRBJ2-3|few
TGTGCCAGCAGCTTAGCCCTGACAGCTAGCACAGATACGCAGTATTTT
CASSLALTASTDTQYF
>TRBV7-9|-|TRBJ1-2|-
TGTGCCAGCAGCTTATTAACCTCCCCTTATGGCTACACCTTC
CASSLLTSPYGYTF
>TRBV6-5|-|TRBJ1-1|-
TGTGCCAGCAGAGCAGGGATGAACACTGAAGCTTTCTTT
CASRAGMNTEAFF
>TRBV28|TRBD1|TRBJ2-1|-
TGTGCCAGCAGTTTATCCGGGACAGGGGTAAGGGAGCAGTTCTTC
CASSLSGTGVREQFF
>TRBV28|TRBD2|TRBJ2-3|-
TGTGCCAGCAGGGTAAATAGCGGGGAGACGCAGTATTTT
CASRVNSGETQYF
>TRBV2|-|TRBJ2-7|-
TGTGCCAGTCAGGGGGGCGCGTCCCACGAGCAGTACTTC
CASQGGASHEQYF
>TRBV4-2|-|TRBJ1-2|-
TGTGCCAGCAGCCAAGATGGTCAGTCTCAAGCTAACTATGGCTACACCTTC
CASSQDGQSQANYGYTF
>TRBV28|-|TRBJ1-2|-
TGTGCCATCCGCCCCCCGGGGGGGAACTATGGCTACACCTTC
CAIRPPGGNYGYTF
>TRBV7-2|-|TRBJ2-5|few
TGTGCCAGCAGCCCCACCTCGCGACGGGAGACCCAGTACTTC
CASSPTSRRETQYF
>TRBV20-1|-|TRBJ2-7|-
TGCAGTGCTCGCAGGACTGGCGACGAGCAGTACTTC
CSARRTGDEQYF
>TRBV7-2|-|TRBJ1-2|-
TGTGCCAGCAGCTTGTTCCAGGGCTATGGCTACACCTTC
CASSLFQGYGYTF
>TRBV29-1|-|TRBJ2-1|few
TGCAGCGTTGATCGGGGGCCCCACTCCTACAATGAGCAGTTCTTC
CSVDRGPHSYNEQFF
>TRBV15|-|TRBJ1-2|once
TGTGCCACCAGCAGAGTGGCCAGGAAAATGTATGGCTACACCTTC
CATSRVARKMYGYTF
>TRBV12-3/TRBV12-4|-|TRBJ1-2|-
TGTGCCAGCAACTCCAGACACCTTGCTCGTTATGGCTACACCTTC
CASNSRHLARYGYTF
>TRBV9|-|TRBJ2-3|few
TGTGCCAGCAGCTCCCTCTACTTGGGTACGCAGTATTTT
CASSSLYLGTQYF
>TRBV7-3|-|TRBJ2-1|-
TGTGCCAGCAGCTTAATTTTGGCTCCCAATCTGAATGAGCAGTTCTTC
CASSLILAPNLNEQFF
>TRBV7-9|-|TRBJ1-1|few
TGTGCCAGCAGCCCAGAGCGGGGATTGAACACTGAAGCTTTCTTT
CASSPERGLNTEAFF
>TRBV5-1|TRBD1|TRBJ1-1|-
TGCGCCAGCAGCCAAGGGACAGGAAGGGGTGAAGCTTTCTTT
CASSQGTGRGEAFF
>TRBV10-3|-|TRBJ1-6|-
TGTGCCATCAGTTCTCCGGGTTCCTATAATTCACCCCTCCACTTT
CAISSPGSYNSPLHF
>TRBV5-1|-|TRBJ2-1|many
TGTGCCAGCAGCTTGGCGGTCAATGAGCAGTTCTTC
CASSLAVNEQFF
>TRBV6-2/TRBV6-3|-|TRBJ2-7|-
TGTGCCAGCAGTTACTTGCCAGGAAGAACCTACGAGCAGTACTTC
CASSYLPGRTYEQYF
>TRBV7-6|-|TRBJ2-1|-
TGTGCCAGCAGCACCAACCAAGAGACCCAGTTCTTC
CASSTNQETQFF
>TRBV10-3|TRBD2|TRBJ2-5|-
TGTGCCATCGGACTAGCGGGGGCAGCCGTGGAGACCCAGTACTTC
CAIGLAGAAVETQYF
>TRBV7-3|-|TRBJ1-2|many
TGTGCCAGCAGCCCCGGGTTCGGGTATGGCTACACCTTC
CASSPGFGYGYTF
>TRBV4-2|TRBD1|TRBJ2-5|-
TGTGCCAGCAGCCGAGAACAGGGGGCCAATGGAGGGGGCCAGTACTTC
CASSREQGANGGGQYF
>TRBV27|-|TRBJ2-7|few
TGTGCCAGCAGTTTATTAAATGGCTACGAGCAGTACTTC
CASSLLNGYEQYF
>TRBV6-5|-|TRBJ1-2|-
TGTGCCAGCAGTTACGATCCGATAGGAGCTTTTAGGGGTTACACCTTC
CASSYDPIGAFRGYTF
>TRBV12-3/TRBV12-4|-|TRBJ2-7|-
TGTGCCAGCAGCCCACAACGCGTACTAACCAGCTCCTACGAGCAGTACTTC
CASSPQRVLTSSYEQYF
>TRBV20-1|TRBD2|TRBJ2-1|-
TGCAGTGCTAGAGATCCCCAGTGGGGGGGCTACAATGAGCAGTTCTTC
CSARDPQWGGYNEQFF
>TRBV10-3|TRBD2|TRBJ2-1|many
TGTGCCATCAGTCCCTATCGGACTAGCGGGGGCCATGAGCAGTTCTTC
CAISPYRTSGGHEQFF
>TRBV29-1|-|TRBJ2-2|-
TGCAGCGTACCGGGGGCCAGCACCGGGGAGCTGTTTTTT
CSVPGASTGELFF
>TRBV27|-|TRBJ1-1|few
TGTGCCAGCAGTTTAGGGACTCTTGGGCACACTGAAGCTTTCTTT
CASSLGTLGHTEAFF
>TRBV28|TRBD1|TRBJ1-2|-
TGTGCCAGCAAGGGGACAGGGTCGGTACTGGACTATGGCTACACCTTC
CASKGTGSVLDYGYTF
>TRBV2|TRBD1|TRBJ1-1|-
TGTGCCAGCAGTCGACAGGGGGCAGGCACTGAAGCTTTCTTT
CASSRQGAGTEAFF
>TRBV7-9|-|TRBJ1-4|-
TGTGCCAGCAGCTTATTGCCCAACCCGACAGGAAAGAATGAAAAACTGTTTTTT
CASSLLPNPTGKNEKLFF
>TRBV2|TRBD1|TRBJ1-5|few
TGTGCCAGCGCTGACAGGGGCGGGGTCTCTCAGCCTCAGCATTTT
CASADRGGVSQPQHF
>TRBV7-2|-|TRBJ2-6|-
TGTGCCAGCAGACTCTCTGGGGCCAACGCCCTGACTTTC
CASRLSGANALTF
>TRBV11-3|TRBD2|TRBJ2-1|-
TGTGCCAGCAGCCCCCCGACGGGGGGTCCCTTAAATGAGCAGTTCTTC
CASSPPTGGPLNEQFF
>TRBV4-2|TRBD1|TRBJ1-6|-
TGTGCCAGCAGCCAAACTGACAGGGGGCATTCACCCCTCCACTTT
CASSQTDRGHSPLHF
>TRBV6-2/TRBV6-3|TRBD2|TRBJ2-7|-
TGTGCCAGCAGTTACTCGAGGCTAGCGGGGTACTCCTACGAGCAGTACTTC
CASSYSRLAGYSYEQYF
>TRBV5-1|-|TRBJ2-5|-
TGCGCCAGCAGCCTCGCCGGAACTAGTGAGTTGGAGACCCAGTACTTC
CASSLAGTSELETQYF
>TRBV30|-|TRBJ2-5|-
TGTGCCTGGAGTATCGAGACTGACGGGACCCAGTACTTC
CAWSIETDGTQYF
>TRBV6-6|-|TRBJ2-1|few
TGTGCCGGCAGTCTAAACAATGAGCAGTTCTTC
CAGSLNNEQFF
>TRBV7-9|-|TRBJ2-5|-
TGTGCCAGCAGCTTACCAGGAGTCTACCAAGAGACCCAGTACTTC
CASSLPGVYQETQYF
>TRBV5-1|TRBD1|TRBJ2-3|-
TGCGCCAGCTTGGACAGGGTCTCCGATACGCAGTATTTT
CASLDRVSDTQYF
>TRBV29-1|TRBD1|TRBJ1-1|-
TGCAGCTACAGGGGTCGCATGAACACTGAAGCTTTCTTT
CSYRGRMNTEAFF
>TRBV11-2|TRBD1|TRBJ1-1|-
TGTGCCAGTCGACAGGGCCCCCAGCCTAACACTGAAGCTTTCTTT
CASRQGPQPNTEAFF
>TRBV29-1|-|TRBJ2-7|many
TGCAGCGTTGAAGCCCAAACCCCGCTCGAGCAGTACTTC
CSVEAQTPLEQYF